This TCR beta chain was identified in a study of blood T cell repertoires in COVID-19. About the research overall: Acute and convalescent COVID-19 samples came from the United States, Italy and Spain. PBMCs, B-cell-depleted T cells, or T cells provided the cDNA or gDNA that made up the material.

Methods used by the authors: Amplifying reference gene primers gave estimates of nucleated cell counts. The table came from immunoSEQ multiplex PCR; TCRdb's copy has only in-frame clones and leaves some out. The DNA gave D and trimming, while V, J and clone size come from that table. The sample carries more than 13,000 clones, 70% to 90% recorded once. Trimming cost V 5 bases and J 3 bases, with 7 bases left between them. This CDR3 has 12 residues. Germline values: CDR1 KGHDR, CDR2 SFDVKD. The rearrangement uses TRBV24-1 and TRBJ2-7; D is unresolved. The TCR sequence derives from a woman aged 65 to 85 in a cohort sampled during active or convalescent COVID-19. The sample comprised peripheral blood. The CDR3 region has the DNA TGTGCCACCAGTGCGTTCAGCTACGAGCAGTACTTC. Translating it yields CATSAFSYEQYF.